Sequencing of this T cell receptor (beta chain) was carried out in a study of shared clonotypes between healthy human individuals. The CDR3 extends over 13 amino acids. V was cut by 5 bases and J by 5 bases, with 12 bases left in between. The germline V gene encodes CDR1 SEHNR and CDR2 FQNEAQ (reference sequence). Only in-frame clones appear in the TCRdb table, and some are missing; sequencing was by immunoSEQ multiplex PCR. Altogether 110,000 or so clones are present, approximately 70% being singletons, with the ten largest covering approximately 23%. Sequenced material: memory CD8+ T cells sorted from blood. The subset is: CD45RO+ cells pooled with CCR7-negative TemRA cells. The receptor comes from a woman aged 25 to 39 in good health. This chain joins TRBV7-9 and TRBJ1-1; no definite D call. The CDR3 here is CASSLARRTEAFF. CDR3 in DNA: TGTGCCAGCAGCCTCGCGCGAAGGACTGAAGCTTTCTTT.